This T cell receptor (beta chain) appears in the sequencing data of a study of T-cell reconstitution after alpha-beta-depleted transplantation in children. The CDR3 is 13 amino acids. The ends lost 8 bases at V and 6 bases at J; junction bases unmatched: 6. The TCRbeta library incorporated unique molecular identifiers. MiXCR, run by TCRdb on the PCR reads, gives a single entry per CDR3 protein. The top ten clones hold 5% of a sample with approximately 800,000 distinct CDR3 sequences, about 15% of them seen once. The receptor's source is a male patient under 18 who had a stem cell transplant for acute lymphoblastic leukemia, so the T cells may come from the graft donor. The sequencing used PBMCs, mostly from graft donor cells, collected 360 days after TCRalphabeta/CD19-depleted stem cell transplant. The chain combines TRBV12-3 or TRBV12-4 with TRBJ2-2, with 7 bases identical to TRBD2. CDR3 nucleotides: TGTGCCAGCGGGAGGGCCCTCCCCGGGGAGCTGTTTTTT. Its protein is CASGRALPGELFF.